Following are 22 T cell receptor beta chains from one sample sequenced in a study of OX40 agonist ivuxolimab in advanced cancers. Sequenced by immunoSEQ multiplex PCR; TCRdb stores in-frame clones only, minus some. The sample includes 45,000 to 60,000 clones, approximately 80% of them seen just once. The input for sequencing was CD4+ or CD8+ T cells sorted from blood, taken in a trial of the OX40 agonist ivuxolimab. Source of these receptors: an adult with an advanced solid tumor such as melanoma, head and neck, liver or kidney cancer.

The genes are TRBV29-1 and TRBJ2-5; D is perhaps TRBD1 (6 bases). The CDR3 covers 12 residues. Trimming left V 6 bases short and J 4 bases short, with 12 bases between. Germline lookup yields CDR1 SQVTM and CDR2 ANQGSEA. CDR3 amino acids: CSVATGRETQYF. In nucleotides, the CDR3 is TGCAGCGTAGCGACAGGACGAGAGACCCAGTACTTC.

The V gene is TRBV10-2, the J gene TRBJ2-5, with 8 bases that match TRBD2. CDR3 length equals 14 residues. Germline V gene data show CDR1 as WSHSY and CDR2 as SAAADI. J was trimmed by 5 bases and V by 5 bases; bases with no gene match: 7. In DNA, the CDR3 is TGCGCCAGCAGTTTAGCGGGGCTAAGGGAGACCCAGTACTTC. Protein: CASSLAGLRETQYF.

The chain has TRBV5-5 and TRBJ2-7; no reliable D call. V was cut by 4 bases and J by 2 bases, with 13 bases left in between. The CDR3 spans 14 residues. Germline V gives CDR1 SGHKS, CDR2 YYEKEE (reference sequence). CDR3 loop: CASSRTFGPYEQYF. CDR3 in DNA: TGTGCCAGCAGCCGCACTTTTGGTCCCTACGAGCAGTACTTC.

This clone was seen only a few times. This specimen includes other DNA sequences encoding the same CDR3. The chain recombines TRBV20-1 with TRBJ1-1; D gene uncertain. This CDR3 contains 11 residues. Trimming took 3 bases from V and 8 from J, leaving 10 bases between them. The germline V gene has CDR1 DFQATT and CDR2 SNEGSKA (reference sequence). CDR3 loop: CSARRALEAFF. CDR3 nucleotides: TGCAGTGCTAGGCGGGCACTAGAAGCTTTCTTT.

This clone was seen just once. This chain uses TRBV18 with TRBJ2-3; 7 positions agree with TRBD1. The ends lost 6 bases at V and 3 bases at J; junction bases unmatched: 12. The V gene's germline CDR1 is KGHSH and CDR2 LQKENI. There are 16 residues in the CDR3. CDR3: CASSPRQGQRTDTQYF. The CDR3 region has the DNA TGTGCCAGCTCGCCCCGACAGGGACAAAGGACAGATACGCAGTATTTT.

The chain is built from TRBV5-4 and TRBJ1-2, with D possibly matching TRBD1 (5 bases). The V gene lost 5 bases and the J gene lost 4 bases, with 12 bases spanning the gap. Germline CDR1 reads SGHNT; CDR2 reads YYREEE (reference sequence). This CDR3 region has 13 residues. The CDR3, as DNA: TGTGCCAGCAGATACCAGGACATCTATGGCTACACCTTC. It is translated as CASRYQDIYGYTF. Supplemented by reference TRBV5-4 and TRBJ1-2, the full variable domain reads ETGVTQSPTHLIKTRGQQVTLRCSSQSGHNTVSWYQQALGQGPQFIFQYYREEENGRGNFPPRFSGLQFPNYSSELNVNALELDDSALYLCASRYQDIYGYTFGSGTRLTVV.

The chain joins TRBV29-1 to TRBJ2-1; no clear D gene. From germline, CDR1 is SQVTM and CDR2 ANQGSEA. Trimming removed 3 bases at V and 7 bases at J, with 13 bases between. The CDR3 sequence is 13 residues long. The CDR3 DNA follows: TGCAGCGTTGACGTAGCAGGATTGAATGAGCAGTTCTTC. This translates into CSVDVAGLNEQFF.

V usage is TRBV2 and J usage is TRBJ2-3; D may be TRBD1 or TRBD2 (6 bases each). Germline V CDR1 and CDR2: SNHLY, FYNNEI. V was clipped by 8 bases and J by 2 bases, with 17 bases between them. The CDR3 sequence is 15 residues long. CDR3 region: CASSQGGGSTDTQYF. CDR3 bases: TGTGCCAGCTCACAGGGAGGCGGTTCCACAGATACGCAGTATTTT.

The chain links TRBV10-1 to TRBJ2-4; possibly TRBD2 for D (6 bases). The CDR3 has 13 amino acids. Trimming shortened V by 4 bases and J by 7 bases, and 11 bases separated the two germline ends. CDR1 and CDR2 (germline): WNHNN, SYGVQD (reference sequence). CDR3 sequence reads: CASSVTSGNIQYF. DNA for the CDR3: TGCGCCAGCAGTGTGACCAGCGGGAACATTCAGTACTTC.

Only one count was recorded for this clone. V and J are TRBV9 and TRBJ2-1; D possibly corresponds to TRBD2 (6 bases). This CDR3 spans 15 amino acids. Trimming pared 0 bases from V and 3 bases from J, leaving 10 bases between. In germline, CDR1 is SGDLS, CDR2 YYNGEE. CDR3 sequence reads: CASSVGGDFYNEQFF. Written as DNA, the CDR3 is TGTGCCAGCAGCGTAGGGGGGGATTTCTACAATGAGCAGTTCTTC.

The chain has TRBV6-5 and TRBJ1-1; 8 nucleotides agree with TRBD1. This CDR3 is built from 13 residues. After removal of 6 bases from V and 6 bases from J, the junction contained 6 bases not matched to a gene. CDR1 and CDR2 from the germline V gene are MNHEY and SVGAGI. The CDR3 bases are TGTGCCAGCAGGCTACGACAGGGGTCTGAAGCTTTCTTT. Its protein is CASRLRQGSEAFF.

J is TRBJ2-3 and V is TRBV15; TRBD2 agrees at 11 bases. Germline assignment: CDR1 LNHNV and CDR2 YYDKDF (reference sequence). This CDR3 is built from 16 residues. V gave up 3 bases and J gave up 9 bases; unmatched junction bases: 11. DNA for the CDR3: TGTGCCACCAGCAGGGTCACTAGCGGGGGTTCAGCCACGCAGTATTTT. Translation gives CATSRVTSGGSATQYF.

J is TRBJ2-5 and V is TRBV5-4, with 10 bases that match TRBD1. The junction had 6 bases not matched to a gene; V was cut back by 5 bases and J by 5 bases. The germline CDR1 and CDR2 sequences are SGHNT and YYREEE (reference sequence). This CDR3 contains 14 residues. CDR3 amino acids: CASSRQGALETQYF. The CDR3, as DNA: TGTGCCAGCAGTAGACAGGGGGCGTTGGAGACCCAGTACTTC. The full variable domain, with the rest looked up from reference TRBV5-4 and TRBJ2-5, is ETGVTQSPTHLIKTRGQQVTLRCSSQSGHNTVSWYQQALGQGPQFIFQYYREEENGRGNFPPRFSGLQFPNYSSELNVNALELDDSALYLCASSRQGALETQYFGPGTRLLVL.

The CDR3 region has the DNA TGTGCCTGGAGTGGGGGAAAAACAGGGGCGAAAAGCAATCAGCCCCAGCATTTT. Amino acids: CAWSGGKTGAKSNQPQHF. The V and J genes are TRBV30 and TRBJ1-5; 7 bases are a match to TRBD1. Germline lookup yields CDR1 GTSNPN and CDR2 SVGIG (reference sequence). CDR3 size: 18 residues. The V and J ends lost 1 base and 1 base, in that order; junction bases with no gene match: 13.

The chain carries TRBV6-6 and TRBJ2-1, with 12 bases fitting TRBD2. Germline V gives CDR1 MNHNY, CDR2 SVGAGI (reference sequence). The CDR3 totals 16 residues. V lost 2 bases, J lost 7 bases, and 6 bases stayed unmatched. CDR3 in DNA: TGTGCCAGCAGTTACCCTAGCGGGGGGGCACGGAATGAGCAGTTCTTC. Its protein product is CASSYPSGGARNEQFF.

The CDR3 nucleotides are TGTGCCAGCAGCTTAGAACAGGGACCCTACGAGCAGTACTTC. Protein sequence: CASSLEQGPYEQYF. The chain couples TRBV7-7 to TRBJ2-7, with D possibly being TRBD1 (6 bases). Looked up from germline, CDR1 is SSHAT and CDR2 is FNYEAQ (reference sequence). This CDR3 region has 14 residues. V dropped 1 base and J dropped 2 bases, with 9 bases sitting between them.

This clone was seen only a few times. The chain uses TRBV30 and TRBJ2-1; D possibly corresponds to TRBD1 (7 bases). Germline-derived CDR1 and CDR2 are GTSNPN and SVGIG (reference sequence). Trimming shortened V by 2 bases and J by 15 bases, and 14 bases separated the two germline ends. The CDR3 length is 11 residues. The CDR3 reads CAWSSGGKRFF. As DNA, the CDR3 is TGTGCCTGGAGTTCAGGGGGGAAGAGGTTCTTC.

V gene TRBV4-1 combines with J gene TRBJ2-1; the D is unclear. The CDR3 has 15 residues. The ends were cut back, 4 bases at V and 0 bases at J, with 10 bases in the middle. Looked up from germline, CDR1 is MGHRA and CDR2 is YSYEKL. CDR3 DNA sequence: TGCGCCAGCAGCCCTGCTTGGAGCTCCTACAATGAGCAGTTCTTC. Its protein is CASSPAWSSYNEQFF.

This clone was seen more than once but under ten times. The V gene is TRBV19, the J gene TRBJ2-6, with 8 positions matching TRBD2. The germline V gene encodes CDR1 LNHDA and CDR2 SQIVND (reference sequence). The junction had 12 bases not matched to a gene; V was cut back by 3 bases and J by 2 bases. This CDR3 region has 19 residues. The CDR3 region is CASSMGGAGEVTGANVLTF. The CDR3 bases are TGTGCCAGTAGTATGGGAGGAGCGGGAGAGGTAACTGGGGCCAACGTCCTGACTTTC.

The gene calls are TRBV29-1 and TRBJ2-1; the D gene is possibly TRBD1 (5 bases). Trimming left V 0 bases short and J 0 bases short, with 9 bases between. CDR3 size: 15 residues. CDR1 is SQVTM and CDR2 is ANQGSEA in the germline V gene. CDR3 nucleotides: TGCAGCGTTGAAGAGGGGCGGAACTCCTACAATGAGCAGTTCTTC. Encoded protein: CSVEEGRNSYNEQFF.

The chain joins TRBV19 to TRBJ1-4; a weak D match, TRBD1 (5 bases). CDR1 is LNHDA and CDR2 is SQIVND in the germline V gene (reference sequence). The CDR3 has 14 residues. The ends were cut back, 9 bases at V and 5 bases at J, with 16 bases in the middle. The CDR3 nucleotides read TGTGCCAGCATGTCCCGGGGCTCAAATGAAAAACTGTTTTTT. It is translated as CASMSRGSNEKLFF.

The gene calls are TRBV5-4 and TRBJ2-7; TRBD1 matches 10 bases. The germline gives CDR1 SGHNT, CDR2 YYREEE (reference sequence). Trimming took 5 bases from V and 3 from J; bases not matched to a gene: 5. The CDR3 has 14 amino acids. Here the CDR3 DNA reads TGTGCCAGCAGACCATGGACAGGGGGCTACGAGCAGTACTTC. Protein sequence: CASRPWTGGYEQYF.